A selection of T cell receptor beta chains follows, all from one sample in a study of post-analysis software for immune sequencing data. TCRdb called the PCR reads again in MiXCR, with one record for every CDR3 protein. The sample includes about 460,000 distinct CDR3 sequences, approximately 45% of them seen just once. The sequenced sample was blood. The origin of the receptors is a girl between 5 and 17 years old with multiple sclerosis. The CDR3 runs from the conserved cysteine through the conserved F or W. The D gene is left open where the match is weak. Part of the rows lack a size; the others show once, few, many or a class for expanded clones.

>TRBV14|.|TRBJ1-2|.|12
CASSQGGFGYTF
TGTGCCAGCAGCCAAGGGGGGTTTGGCTACACCTTC
>TRBV10-3|.|TRBJ2-1|.|12
CAIGGNYNEQFF
TGTGCCATAGGGGGAAACTACAATGAGCAGTTCTTC
>TRBV15|TRBD2|TRBJ2-7|few|16
CATSRDVTSGSYEQYF
TGTGCCACCAGCAGAGATGTGACTAGCGGGAGTTACGAGCAGTACTTC
>TRBV29-1|.|TRBJ1-2|.|13
CSVSIGMDYGYTF
TGCAGCGTTTCCATCGGGATGGACTATGGCTACACCTTC
>TRBV6-5|TRBD2|TRBJ2-1|.|19
CASSYLTSGKSGSYNEQFF
TGTGCCAGCAGTTACTTGACTAGCGGGAAGTCGGGTTCCTACAATGAGCAGTTCTTC
>TRBV10-3|TRBD1|TRBJ2-2|.|18
CAIRPGQGRSMGTGELFF
TGTGCCATCCGCCCCGGACAGGGGAGGAGTATGGGCACCGGGGAGCTGTTTTTT
>TRBV7-9|TRBD1|TRBJ2-7|few|15
CASSPGQGITYEQYF
TGTGCCAGCAGCCCAGGACAGGGAATCACCTACGAGCAGTACTTC
>TRBV5-5|TRBD2|TRBJ2-2|.|16
CASSPGPSGSFGELFF
TGTGCCAGCAGCCCGGGACCCAGCGGGAGTTTTGGGGAGCTGTTTTTT
>TRBV24-1|.|TRBJ2-1|.|14
CATGGLGGEEGQFF
TGTGCCACCGGCGGACTAGGGGGCGAGGAGGGGCAGTTCTTC
>TRBV20-1|.|TRBJ2-5|once|15
CSARGYEDFQETQYF
TGCAGTGCTAGAGGATATGAGGACTTTCAAGAGACCCAGTACTTC
>TRBV28|TRBD2|TRBJ2-7|.|18
CASSLGLAGGTSSYEQYF
TGTGCCAGCAGCCTTGGACTAGCGGGAGGGACGAGCTCCTACGAGCAGTACTTC
>TRBV20-1|.|TRBJ2-1|few|14
CSARLVSAYNEQFF
TGCAGTGCTAGACTAGTTTCAGCCTACAATGAGCAGTTCTTC
>TRBV5-1|.|TRBJ2-3|.|16
CTSSLLAQLTTDTQYF
TGCACCAGCAGCCTACTGGCGCAACTTACCACAGATACGCAGTATTTT
>TRBV4-1|.|TRBJ2-7|.|17
CASSQDSVRVNTYEQYF
TGCGCCAGCAGCCAAGATTCGGTCAGGGTAAATACCTACGAGCAGTACTTC
>TRBV12-3/TRBV12-4|TRBD2|TRBJ2-3|.|17
CASSLGTSGSSMDTQYF
TGTGCCAGCAGTTTAGGGACTAGCGGGAGTTCCATGGATACGCAGTATTTT
>TRBV5-1|TRBD1|TRBJ2-5|.|14
CASSWDRGQETQYF
TGCGCCAGCAGTTGGGACAGGGGGCAGGAGACCCAGTACTTC
>TRBV7-2|TRBD2|TRBJ2-3|.|19
CASSHNTRLAGTSTDTQYF
TGTGCCAGCAGTCACAACACACGACTAGCGGGTACTAGCACAGATACGCAGTATTTT
>TRBV29-1|.|TRBJ2-5|.|12
CSVEVREGTQYF
TGCAGCGTTGAAGTGCGGGAAGGGACCCAGTACTTC